A selection of T cell receptor beta chains follows, all from one sample in a study of vaccination and CD4 T cells after COVID-19. TCRdb ran MiXCR on the PCR reads and lists one entry per CDR3 protein. The table records about 17,000 distinct CDR3 sequences, less than 70% of them present only once. Their target antigens are unknown. Sequenced: CD4+ T cells from blood, cultured in vitro. These receptors came from a human donor who had recovered from COVID-19. CDR3s include the opening cysteine and the closing phenylalanine or tryptophan. Each record gives: D gene, clone size, V gene, J gene, CDR3 DNA, CDR3 protein. The D gene is left open where the match is weak. Where a row states a size, it is once, few, many or the class of an expanded clone; other rows omit it.

>TRBD1|-|TRBV20-1|TRBJ1-5
TGCAGTGCCATCCCGGGACAGGGGGCTTATTACGGCAATCAGCCCCAGCATTTT
CSAIPGQGAYYGNQPQHF
>TRBD1|-|TRBV6-5|TRBJ1-2
TGTGCCAGCAGTTACCAGGACAGGGACTATGGCTACACCTTC
CASSYQDRDYGYTF
>TRBD1|-|TRBV20-1|TRBJ1-5
TGCAGTGCTAGAAGCGGGACAGGGGTCAATCAGCCCCAGCATTTT
CSARSGTGVNQPQHF
>-|-|TRBV27|TRBJ2-2
TGTGCCAGCAGTTTAAGGGGCACGTCCGGGGAGCTGTTTTTT
CASSLRGTSGELFF
>-|few|TRBV20-1|TRBJ1-6
TGCAGTGCTTCCAAGGCCAGAGAGGGACCCGATTCACCCCTCCACTTT
CSASKAREGPDSPLHF
>-|-|TRBV27|TRBJ1-5
TGTGCCAGCAAACCAGCCGGTAACAATCAGCCCCAGCATTTT
CASKPAGNNQPQHF
>TRBD1|-|TRBV20-1|TRBJ1-2
TGCAGTGCTAGAGATGGGACAGGGGTCTATGGCTACACCTTC
CSARDGTGVYGYTF
>-|-|TRBV27|TRBJ1-6
TGTGCCAGCAGTTTACGGGTGGTGGACTCACCCCTCCACTTT
CASSLRVVDSPLHF
>TRBD1|-|TRBV4-3|TRBJ2-5
TGCGCCAGCAGCCGGCAACAGGGGGCTGGAGAGACCCAGTACTTC
CASSRQQGAGETQYF
>TRBD2|-|TRBV9|TRBJ2-2
TGTGCCGGCAGCTTAGGACTAGCGGGAGGGACCGGGGAGCTGTTTTTT
CAGSLGLAGGTGELFF
>TRBD1|-|TRBV12-3/TRBV12-4|TRBJ2-2
TGTGCCAGCAGCGACAGGGGATGGACCGGGGAGCTGTTTTTT
CASSDRGWTGELFF
>TRBD2|-|TRBV11-1|TRBJ2-5
TGTGCCAGCAGCTCCTCGGCCGGGACTAGGAAAGAGGCCCAGTACTTC
CASSSSAGTRKEAQYF
>TRBD1|-|TRBV29-1|TRBJ2-5
TGCAGCGTTGCCCGGGGACAGACCCAAGAGACCCAGTACTTC
CSVARGQTQETQYF
>TRBD1|-|TRBV6-1|TRBJ1-5
TGTGCCAGCAAGACAGGGGATCAGCCCCAGCATTTT
CASKTGDQPQHF
>-|few|TRBV20-1|TRBJ2-2
TGCAGTGCTAGCGGGAACACCGGGGAGCTGTTTTTT
CSASGNTGELFF
>-|few|TRBV11-3|TRBJ2-1
TGTGCCAGCAGTCAAGGGCAGAATATTTACAATGAGCAGTTCTTC
CASSQGQNIYNEQFF
>-|-|TRBV6-1|TRBJ1-5
TGTGCCAGCAGGGAAGGGTATGGCAATCAGCCCCAGCATTTT
CASREGYGNQPQHF
>TRBD1|few|TRBV27|TRBJ2-5
TGTGCCAGCAGTGATTCCTACAGGGGGCGCGGAGAGACCCAGTACTTC
CASSDSYRGRGETQYF
>-|few|TRBV7-9|TRBJ1-1
TGTGCCAGCAGCTTAATAGTGGCCTTGAACACTGAAGCTTTCTTT
CASSLIVALNTEAFF
>-|few|TRBV29-1|TRBJ1-2
TGCAGCGTCTCAGGGATATGGGGCTACACCTTC
CSVSGIWGYTF
>-|-|TRBV9|TRBJ1-1
TGTGCCAGCAGCGTTCTTGAAAACACTGAAGCTTTCTTT
CASSVLENTEAFF
>-|-|TRBV27|TRBJ1-2
TGTGCCAGCAGTTTATTAGGGGAGGGACCGCGGACTAACTATGGCTACACCTTC
CASSLLGEGPRTNYGYTF
>-|-|TRBV20-1|TRBJ1-1
TGCAGTGCTAGTATGGGAGTCGGGACTGAAGCTTTCTTT
CSASMGVGTEAFF
>TRBD2|-|TRBV20-1|TRBJ2-7
TGCAGTGTCGGACCGGGACTAGCGAACTCCTACGAGCAGTACTTC
CSVGPGLANSYEQYF
>-|-|TRBV7-2|TRBJ1-5
TGTGCCAGCAGCTTAGCGCTGGGTTCCTTAGATGAGCCCCAGCATTTT
CASSLALGSLDEPQHF
>TRBD1|-|TRBV18|TRBJ2-5
TGTGCCAGCTCACCGACCCCCAACGGACAGGGGCAAGAGACCCAGTACTTC
CASSPTPNGQGQETQYF
>-|-|TRBV30|TRBJ1-6
TGTGCCTGGAGTGTATGGGTTAACACCTATAATTCACCCCTCCACTTT
CAWSVWVNTYNSPLHF
>TRBD1|few|TRBV2|TRBJ1-5
TGTGCCAGCAGCGGTCTGGACAGGAAGTCCCAGCATTTT
CASSGLDRKSQHF
>-|-|TRBV7-9|TRBJ1-1
TGTGCCAGCAGCGTAGCCGAGCACACTGAAGCTTTCTTT
CASSVAEHTEAFF
>-|-|TRBV29-1|TRBJ2-3
TGCAGCGTTGAAGCTGGGCGGTTCACAGATACGCAGTATTTT
CSVEAGRFTDTQYF